One sample yielded the 28 T cell receptor beta chains listed below, sequenced in a study of tumor and adjacent non-tumor tissue in lung cancer. RNA was extracted from bulk tissue without any cell sorting. A modified ARM-PCR protocol with three rounds of nested PCR amplified TCRbeta. Using its own MiXCR run on the multiplex PCR reads, TCRdb lists one record per CDR3 protein. This table holds some 100,000 distinct CDR3 sequences, more than 60% found once. Source material: lung tumor tissue. Source of these receptors: a woman aged 60 to 75 with non-small cell lung cancer.

Concerning this clonotype: A read error may produce the germline difference seen at one junction end. CDR3 nucleotides: TGTGACAGCTCCCGGGAGAGAGGTCAGCCCCAGCATTTT. It encodes CDSSRERGQPQHF. The chain couples TRBV11-2 to TRBJ1-5, with D unresolved. Germline V gene lookup returns CDR1 SGHAT and CDR2 FQNNGV. This CDR3 has 13 amino acids.

About this clonotype itself: The junction departs from germline at one end; a sequencing error may be responsible. V is TRBV12-3 or TRBV12-4 and J is TRBJ1-1, with D unclear. The CDR3 totals 14 residues. The CDR3 DNA reads as TGTGTCAGCGCGCCCCGCCCGGAGAACGCTGAAGCTTTCTTT. Translation gives CVSAPRPENAEAFF.

The table lists this clonotype with many counts. CDR3 loop: CASSLTGDGNQPQHF. The CDR3 DNA sequence: TGCGCCAGCAGCCTTACAGGGGACGGCAATCAGCCCCAGCATTTT. V is TRBV4-3 and J is TRBJ1-5, with 7 bases lining up with TRBD1. V lost 4 bases to trimming and J lost 2 bases; unmatched junction nucleotides: 5. CDR1 LGHNA and CDR2 YSLEER come from the germline V gene. The CDR3 has 15 residues.

To note about this clonotype: One end of the junction fails to match germline, which may point to a read error. The rearrangement joins TRBV28 to TRBJ2-7; no firm D call. The CDR3 contains 15 residues. CDR1 is MDHEN and CDR2 is SYDVKM in the germline V gene. CDR3 amino acids: CASSFGRLSSYVQNF. CDR3 in DNA: TGTGCCAGCAGTTTCGGGCGTCTAAGCTCCTACGTGCAGAACTTC.

On this clonotype: Germline is not matched at one junction end, which may reflect a read error. The V and J genes are TRBV12-3 or TRBV12-4 and TRBJ2-7; 7 bases fit TRBD2. CDR3 size: 16 residues. In DNA form, the CDR3 reads TGTGCCAGCAACTCCTCAGCCGGACTAGTGCGACACGAGCAGAACTTC. Translation: CASNSSAGLVRHEQNF.

A word on this clonotype: The CDR3 carries no conserved terminal phenylalanine or tryptophan, so it likely arises from a read error. V gene TRBV4-3 combines with J gene TRBJ1-6, with D uncertain. This CDR3 comprises 13 residues. Germline CDR1 reads LGHNA; CDR2 reads YSLEER. The CDR3 DNA follows: TGCTCCAGCAGCCAAGACGGGAATTCACCCCTCCACATT. Protein sequence: CSSSQDGNSPLHI.

On this clonotype: A clone one base away is much larger, so this may be a read error. The rearrangement joins TRBV6-6 to TRBJ1-5; D is ambiguous. This CDR3 has 14 amino acids. Germline V lookup: CDR1 MNHNY, CDR2 SVGAGI (reference sequence). CDR3 sequence: CASSYSGFGQPQRF. The CDR3 DNA is TGTGCCAGCAGTTACTCAGGGTTCGGCCAGCCCCAGCGTTTT.

About this clonotype: One junction end does not reproduce the germline sequence, and a read error may be involved. The chain carries TRBV14 and TRBJ1-6; D not resolved. The germline V gene encodes CDR1 SGHDN and CDR2 FVKESK. This CDR3 comprises 14 residues. The CDR3 region is CASSLIRNESSLHF. The CDR3 bases are TGTGCTAGCAGCCTTATTAGGAACGAATCATCCCTCCACTTT.

On this clonotype: Germline and junction disagree at one end, which may indicate a read error. This chain uses TRBV7-6 with TRBJ1-3; no firm D call. CDR3 size: 13 residues. Germline loops: CDR1 SGHVS, CDR2 FNYEAQ. The CDR3 here is CASSPLSGDTIYF. CDR3 nucleotide sequence: TGTGCCAGCAGCCCGCTCTCTGGAGACACCATATATTTT.

Comments on this clonotype: A much larger clone sits a single nucleotide away, making a read error possible. The chain couples TRBV11-2 to TRBJ2-1; the D is unclear. This CDR3 comprises 15 residues. V was shortened by 3 bases and J by 5 bases, with 14 bases between the two germline ends. Germline CDR1 SGHAT, CDR2 FQNNGV. In DNA form, the CDR3 reads TGTGCCAGCAGCTTGAGGATAGCAATACACAATGAGCAGTTCTTC. Protein: CASSLRIAIHNEQFF.

On this clonotype: Given a much more abundant clone one base away, this may be a read error. The chain is built from TRBV4-3 and TRBJ2-3; TRBD2 might be the D (5 bases). The CDR3 loop spans 16 amino acids. CDR1 is LGHNA, CDR2 YSLEER, per germline. The CDR3: CASSQGAGYATDTHYF. The CDR3 nucleotides are TGCGCCAGCAGCCAAGGTGCGGGTTATGCCACAGATACGCACTATTTT.

By share, this clonotype counts as medium-sized (0.01 to 0.1%). This sequence joins TRBV11-2 and TRBJ2-7; maybe TRBD2 (5 bases). V was trimmed by 8 bases and J by 3 bases, leaving 20 bases between them. The CDR3 is 15 amino acids. The germline V gene encodes CDR1 SGHAT and CDR2 FQNNGV. Here the CDR3 DNA reads TGTGCCAGCGGACTCCAATCCGGCAATAACTACGAGCAGTACTTC. Translating gives CASGLQSGNNYEQYF.

As regards this clonotype: Being one base from a much bigger clone, this may be a read error. The chain carries TRBV10-3 and TRBJ1-5; maybe TRBD1 (6 bases). V was shortened by 6 bases and J by 5 bases, with 11 bases between the two germline ends. Germline CDR1 ENHRY, CDR2 SYGVKD. The CDR3 has 13 residues. In nucleotides, the CDR3 is TGTGCCATCAGGAACAGGGAGGATCAGCCCCAGCATTTT. Protein sequence: CAIRNREDQPQHF.

Of note for this clonotype: Compared with germline, one end of the junction differs, possibly owing to a read error. The rearrangement links TRBV28 to TRBJ1-2, with 7 positions matching TRBD1. The germline gives CDR1 MDHEN, CDR2 SYDVKM. There are 13 residues in the CDR3. CDR3 residues: CVSSPTGNYGYTF. The CDR3 DNA is TGTGTCAGCTCCCCGACAGGGAACTATGGCTACACCTTC.

This chain connects TRBV11-2 to TRBJ2-3; 7 bases are a match to TRBD2. Germline trimming cut 4 bases from V and 2 bases from J; bases unmatched to any gene: 12. The V gene's germline CDR1 is SGHAT and CDR2 FQNNGV. The CDR3 totals 17 residues. The CDR3 bases are TGTGCCAGCAGCTACAGACTATCGGGGGGTAACACAGATACGCAGTATTTT. It is translated as CASSYRLSGGNTDTQYF.

A remark on this clonotype: Given a much more abundant clone one base away, this may be a read error. J is TRBJ1-3 and V is TRBV6-1, with D unclear. V lost 7 bases and J 3 bases, leaving 16 bases between the germline ends. CDR3 length equals 15 residues. CDR1 MNHNS and CDR2 SASEGT come from the germline V gene. In DNA, the CDR3 is TGTGCCAGCAATGTAACGGGGAGTCGTGGAAACACCATATATTTT. This translates into CASNVTGSRGNTIYF.

This chain joins TRBV6-2 or TRBV6-3 and TRBJ2-1; TRBD1 matches 7 bases. Trimming took 5 bases from V and 0 from J; bases not matched to a gene: 10. The CDR3 covers 17 residues. The V gene's germline CDR1 is MNHEY and CDR2 SVGEGT. In nucleotides, the CDR3 is TGTGCCAGCAGTGAGACACGGACAGGCGCCTCCTACAATGAGCAGTTCTTC. The encoded protein is CASSETRTGASYNEQFF.

Points on this clonotype: It may be a read error: a sequence one base away is much more abundant. This chain links TRBV20-1 with TRBJ2-1; possible D gene TRBD2, 5 bases. The CDR3 runs to 13 residues. Germline CDR1 DFQATT, CDR2 SNEGSKA (reference sequence). The CDR3 nucleotides are TGCAATGCTAGAGGAGCCGGGGTTAATGAGCAGTTCTTC. Encoded protein: CNARGAGVNEQFF.

In regard to this clonotype: One junction end disagrees with the germline gene, perhaps due to a read error. The chain joins TRBV12-3 or TRBV12-4 to TRBJ2-7; TRBD2 is a possible D gene (6 bases). The CDR3 has 14 residues. The CDR3 region is CASRWRGTLNDQYF. In DNA form, the CDR3 reads TGTGCTAGCAGATGGCGTGGGACTCTCAACGACCAGTACTTC.

A few counts support this clonotype. A read error may be the cause here, since a much bigger clone is one base away. Here the CDR3 omits its conserved ending phenylalanine or tryptophan, so a read error is the likely source. The chain combines TRBV10-2 with TRBJ2-4; D call uncertain. The germline V gene has CDR1 WSHSY and CDR2 SAAADI. The CDR3 has 11 residues. Trimming stripped 3 bases from V and 8 bases from J, with 5 bases between. The CDR3 DNA reads TGCGCCAGCAGTGAACTCGACATTCAGTACTTA. Protein sequence: CASSELDIQYL.

This clonotype showed up many times. This chain joins TRBV14 and TRBJ1-1; D gene unclear. Germline loops: CDR1 SGHDN, CDR2 FVKESK. This CDR3 comprises 13 residues. Between the trimmed V and J ends, which lost 1 base and 5 bases, there was a span of 8 bases. CDR3 DNA: TGTGCCAGCAGCCAAGGGTTACTTACTGAAGCTTTCTTT. This encodes CASSQGLLTEAFF.

The chain joins TRBV11-3 to TRBJ2-7; the D is unclear. V was shortened by 5 bases and J by 8 bases, with 13 bases between the two germline ends. The V gene's germline CDR1 is SGHNT and CDR2 YENEEA. The length of the CDR3 is 12 residues. In nucleotides, the CDR3 is TGTGCCAGCAGCCGGGTCATTTGGAAGCAGTACTTC. This sequence encodes CASSRVIWKQYF.

The chain uses TRBV6-1 and TRBJ1-1, with D possibly TRBD1 on 5 matching bases. CDR3 length: 14 amino acids. The ends were cut back, 7 bases at V and 5 bases at J, with 17 bases in the middle. Germline V gives CDR1 MNHNS, CDR2 SASEGT. In DNA, the CDR3 is TGTGCCAGCAAGGAAGCCCTGGGGGAGACTGAAGCTTTCTTT. Its translation is CASKEALGETEAFF.

This sequence joins TRBV20-1 and TRBJ2-7; 8 positions match TRBD2. CDR1 DFQATT and CDR2 SNEGSKA come from the germline V gene (reference sequence). The CDR3 has 13 residues. This chain's CDR3 is CGGLSGGLGEQYF. Written as DNA, the CDR3 is TGCGGCGGTTTGTCGGGAGGGTTGGGCGAACAGTACTTC.

The genes are TRBV21-1 and TRBJ2-7. TRBV21-1 is described as a pseudogene. This CDR3 has 12 residues. CDR3 loop: CDSSKYHYEQYF. In DNA, the CDR3 is TGTGACAGCAGCAAATATCATTACGAGCAGTACTTC.

As concerns this clonotype: A read error may explain this, as a much larger clone is one base away. V gene TRBV5-6 combines with J gene TRBJ1-2, with 8 bases identical to TRBD1. Germline V gene lookup returns CDR1 SGHDT and CDR2 YYEEEE. The CDR3 spans 14 residues. Written as DNA, the CDR3 is TGTGCCAGCAGCTTGGAAGCAGGGGGCTATGGCTACGCCTTC. Protein sequence: CASSLEAGGYGYAF.

Points on this clonotype: The junction departs from germline at one end; a sequencing error may be responsible. J is TRBJ1-1 and V is TRBV24-1; maybe TRBD1 (5 bases). The CDR3 loop spans 13 amino acids. CDR1 and CDR2 from the germline V gene are KGHDR and SFDVKD. The CDR3 DNA reads TGTTCCACTAGTGATTTACGGGCAGGGCAAGTTTTCTTT. Translating gives CSTSDLRAGQVFF.

A remark on this clonotype: A much larger clone lies a single base off, so this may be a read error. The J gene is TRBJ2-3, the V gene TRBV20-1; 11 nucleotides agree with TRBD2. Germline V lookup: CDR1 DFQATT, CDR2 SNEGSKA (reference sequence). CDR3 length: 15 amino acids. V was clipped by 8 bases and J by 5 bases; unmatched bases: 12. CDR3 sequence (DNA): TGCAGTCATACTTCTCTAGCGGGGGGACGAGATACGCAGTATTTT. Residues: CSHTSLAGGRDTQYF.